Detailed here is one TCR beta chain. Its matching antigen is unknown. Aged about 6 to 100, donors were systemically healthy Caucasians from Russia. Germline V gives CDR1 MRHNA, CDR2 SNTAGT. V dropped 5 bases and J dropped 4 bases, with 15 bases sitting between them. The CDR3 is 15 residues long. This sample is drawn from a study of blood T cells in healthy people across ages. Study in general: Capturing about one barcoded beta molecule per two T cells was achieved by template switching. Regarding the study as a whole: A roughly linear fall in TCR beta diversity per million T cells was seen with increasing age. The study lacked donor CMV status, which possibly confounded expanded clonotype changes.

A second PCR, run for 7 to 11 cycles, used a sample-barcoded 5' primer plus a J-beta primer mix. TCRdb reprocessed the 5' RACE reads with MiXCR, giving one entry per CDR3 protein. The repertoire consists of around 2 million distinct CDR3 sequences, with around 42% occurring once and the leading ten covering roughly 23%. Sequences were obtained from blood. V gene TRBV6-4 combines with J gene TRBJ2-1, with D perhaps TRBD1 (6 bases). This receptor was obtained from a human donor in good health. The CDR3 is CASSPRDTGYNEQFF. The CDR3, as DNA: TGTGCCAGCAGTCCCCGGGACACGGGGTACAATGAGCAGTTCTTC.